One sample yielded the 29 T cell receptor beta chains listed below, sequenced in a study of blood T cell repertoires in COVID-19. Repertoires were generated with immunoSEQ multiplex PCR, while TCRdb's copy carries only in-frame clones and drops some. The data contain approximately 99,000 clones, about 83% of them singletons. Specimen: peripheral blood. The receptors here all came from a man in his 70s with active or convalescent COVID-19.

The V call is TRBV4-1, the J call TRBJ2-1, with TRBD1 identical over 9 bases. This CDR3 region has 13 residues. Germline loops: CDR1 MGHRA, CDR2 YSYEKL. J was trimmed by 4 bases and V by 8 bases; bases with no gene match: 3. DNA of the CDR3: TGCGCCAGCGGAGGACAGGGGTACAATGAGCAGTTCTTC. Translation gives CASGGQGYNEQFF.

The CDR3 DNA follows: TGTGCCAGCAAGGACAGGCCGGTTAGCAATCAGCCCCAGCATTTT. This codes for CASKDRPVSNQPQHF. The chain recombines TRBV2 with TRBJ1-5; 7 nucleotides agree with TRBD1. The CDR3 has 15 residues. J gave up 0 bases and V 7 bases, and 6 bases lay outside the gene matches. Germline assignment: CDR1 SNHLY and CDR2 FYNNEI.

V usage is TRBV28 and J usage is TRBJ2-7, with 7 nucleotides matching TRBD1. The CDR3 is made up of 14 amino acids. Germline V gives CDR1 MDHEN, CDR2 SYDVKM. V was clipped by 6 bases and J by 2 bases; unmatched bases: 7. The chain's CDR3 is CASRTTGRPYEQYF. The CDR3 coding sequence is TGTGCCAGCAGAACGACAGGGCGACCCTACGAGCAGTACTTC.

The chain combines TRBV6-6 with TRBJ1-6; unclear D gene. This CDR3 is 14 amino acids long. Germline CDR1 reads MNHNY; CDR2 reads SVGAGI (reference sequence). V shed 6 bases and J shed 6 bases, with 12 bases lying between them. The CDR3 sequence: CASRPPEGNSPLHF. CDR3 DNA: TGTGCCAGCAGACCCCCGGAGGGTAATTCACCCCTCCACTTT.

The V call is TRBV5-1, the J call TRBJ2-1; 7 bases match TRBD1. The germline gives CDR1 SGHRS, CDR2 YFSETQ. This CDR3 comprises 16 residues. V was pared by 1 base and J by 2 bases, with 6 bases of the junction left unmatched. The CDR3 nucleotides read TGCGCCAGCAGCTTGCAAACAGGGGCCCCCTACAATGAGCAGTTCTTC. It specifies CASSLQTGAPYNEQFF.

The V call is TRBV5-6, the J call TRBJ2-2, with TRBD1 as a possible D gene (6 bases). The V end was cut by 2 bases, the J end by 7 bases, with 9 bases between. This CDR3 region has 13 residues. Germline V lookup: CDR1 SGHDT, CDR2 YYEEEE. CDR3 DNA: TGTGCCAGCAGCTTCGACAGGCGCGGGGAGCTGTTTTTT. Translating gives CASSFDRRGELFF.

This clone was counted a few times. This sequence joins TRBV7-9 and TRBJ1-3; TRBD1 matches at 11 bases. Germline-derived CDR1 and CDR2 are SEHNR and FQNEAQ (reference sequence). V dropped 2 bases and J dropped 3; count of bases not matched to a gene: 6. The CDR3 is 17 residues long. The CDR3 region is CASSLWGQGVFGNTIYF. The CDR3 DNA follows: TGTGCCAGCAGCTTATGGGGACAGGGGGTATTTGGAAACACCATATATTTT.

This chain uses TRBV5-1 with TRBJ1-1, with D perhaps TRBD1 (6 bases). The length of the CDR3 is 15 residues. V was trimmed by 4 bases and J by 0 bases, leaving 13 bases between them. CDR1 SGHRS and CDR2 YFSETQ come from the germline V gene. The CDR3 coding sequence is TGCGCCAGCAGCCGCCAGACAGGCCTGAACACTGAAGCTTTCTTT. It encodes CASSRQTGLNTEAFF.

The chain employs TRBV28 and TRBJ1-3, with a possible D match to TRBD1 (5 bases). The CDR3 covers 15 residues. Per germline, CDR1 MDHEN and CDR2 SYDVKM. Deletions cut 10 bases from V and 0 bases from J, with 16 bases between. The CDR3 protein is CATQGPLDSGNTIYF. CDR3 nucleotide sequence: TGTGCCACCCAGGGTCCCCTCGACTCTGGAAACACCATATATTTT.

The chain recombines TRBV10-3 with TRBJ1-2; 9 bases map to TRBD1. CDR1 ENHRY and CDR2 SYGVKD come from the germline V gene. J was trimmed by 2 bases and V by 7 bases; bases with no gene match: 14. This CDR3 is 17 amino acids long. The CDR3 coding sequence is TGTGCCATCATGAGGAGGGAACAGGGGGCTGCCAACTATGGCTACACCTTC. It yields the protein CAIMRREQGAANYGYTF.

The chain combines TRBV2 with TRBJ1-3; unclear D gene. CDR3 length: 14 amino acids. Germline V gene sequence: CDR1 SNHLY, CDR2 FYNNEI. V shed 7 bases and J shed 0 bases, with 10 bases lying between them. CDR3 DNA sequence: TGTGCCAGCATCGTAGGGAGCTCTGGAAACACCATATATTTT. Protein: CASIVGSSGNTIYF. The full variable domain, rest sourced from reference TRBV2 and TRBJ1-3, is EPEVTQTPSHQVTQMGQEVILRCVPISNHLYFYWYRQILGQKVEFLVSFYNNEISEKSEIFDDQFSVERPDGSNFTLKIRSTKLEDSAMYFCASIVGSSGNTIYFGEGSWLTVV.

This sequence joins TRBV19 and TRBJ2-2; D gene ambiguous. The CDR3 consists of 13 residues. V was pared by 8 bases and J by 2 bases, with 9 bases between. CDR1 is LNHDA, CDR2 SQIVND, per germline (reference sequence). The CDR3 DNA is TGTGCCAGTTACAGACAAAACACCGGGGAGCTGTTTTTT. The encoded protein is CASYRQNTGELFF.

This clone has only a few counts. V is TRBV28 and J is TRBJ1-2; D unresolved. The germline V and J ends were trimmed by 4 bases and 8 bases, with 8 bases remaining between them. The CDR3 consists of 11 residues. The germline CDR1 and CDR2 sequences are MDHEN and SYDVKM. The CDR3 region has the DNA TGTGCCAGCAGTTCGCCGAGGGGCTACACCTTC. This codes for CASSSPRGYTF.

The V call is TRBV6-1, the J call TRBJ2-3; the match to TRBD2 covers 9 bases. From germline, CDR1 is MNHNS and CDR2 SASEGT. This CDR3 has 17 amino acids. With 1 base clipped from V and 2 bases from J, the junction kept 7 bases outside the gene matches. DNA of the CDR3: TGTGCCAGCAGTGAAGACCCAGCGGGGGGACCCACAGATACGCAGTATTTT. Its protein product is CASSEDPAGGPTDTQYF.

The chain has TRBV5-4 and TRBJ2-7; D is possibly TRBD2 (6 bases). CDR3 length equals 13 residues. Trimming stripped 3 bases from V and 6 bases from J, with 13 bases between. The V gene's germline CDR1 is SGHNT and CDR2 YYREEE (reference sequence). CDR3 in amino acids: CASSSGGVGEQYF. In DNA form, the CDR3 reads TGTGCCAGCAGCTCGGGCGGGGTTGGCGAGCAGTACTTC.

The genes are TRBV30 and TRBJ2-5; perhaps TRBD2 as D (5 bases). Trimming removed 0 bases at V and 1 base at J, with 9 bases between. CDR1 is GTSNPN, CDR2 SVGIG, per germline (reference sequence). CDR3 length: 14 amino acids. CDR3 protein: CAWSVAASQETQYF. CDR3 bases: TGTGCCTGGAGTGTAGCGGCCAGCCAAGAGACCCAGTACTTC.

V is TRBV14 and J is TRBJ2-1; the D gene is possibly TRBD2 (6 bases). The CDR3 loop spans 16 amino acids. V was cut by 2 bases and J by 5 bases, with 16 bases left in between. From germline, CDR1 is SGHDN and CDR2 FVKESK. The CDR3 sequence is CASSQHGAGSHNEQFF. CDR3 DNA sequence: TGTGCCAGCAGCCAACATGGGGCGGGGAGCCACAATGAGCAGTTCTTC.

This clone came up a few times. The chain links TRBV7-9 to TRBJ2-1, with 8 bases identical to TRBD2. The CDR3 is 15 amino acids. J gave up 5 bases and V 2 bases, and 5 bases lay outside the gene matches. The germline V gene has CDR1 SEHNR and CDR2 FQNEAQ (reference sequence). The CDR3, as DNA: TGTGCCAGCAGCTTATATAGCGGGATGAACAATGAGCAGTTCTTC. Protein product: CASSLYSGMNNEQFF.

A few counts support this clone. The chain joins TRBV18 to TRBJ2-2; TRBD2 is a possible D gene (5 bases). The CDR3 sequence is 16 residues long. V shed 2 bases and J shed 1 base, with 11 bases lying between them. Germline CDR1 and CDR2: KGHSH and LQKENI. Here the CDR3 DNA reads TGTGCCAGCTCACCATCGAGCGGTGGGAACACCGGGGAGCTGTTTTTT. Translation gives CASSPSSGGNTGELFF.

The chain uses TRBV15 and TRBJ2-7, with 8 bases fitting TRBD1. The V gene's germline CDR1 is LNHNV and CDR2 YYDKDF (reference sequence). The junction had 7 bases not matched to a gene; V was cut back by 9 bases and J by 0 bases. CDR3 length: 14 amino acids. Written as DNA, the CDR3 is TGTGCCACGGCTACAGGGGGGAGCTCCTACGAGCAGTACTTC. It translates to CATATGGSSYEQYF.

This chain uses TRBV18 with TRBJ2-4; TRBD1 matches 8 bases. J was trimmed by 11 bases and V by 5 bases; bases with no gene match: 8. The CDR3 has 13 residues. Germline loops: CDR1 KGHSH, CDR2 LQKENI. The CDR3 loop reads CASSIGQGGFQYF. CDR3 nucleotides: TGTGCCAGCTCAATCGGACAGGGAGGCTTTCAGTACTTC. The variable domain in full, completed from reference TRBV18 and TRBJ2-4, reads NAGVMQNPRHLVRRRGQEARLRCSPMKGHSHVYWYRQLPEEGLKFMVYLQKENIIDESGMPKERFSAEFPKEGPSILRIQQVVRGDSAAYFCASSIGQGGFQYFGAGTRLSVL.

The chain couples TRBV2 to TRBJ2-1, with D possibly TRBD2 on 5 matching bases. Trimming pared 3 bases from V and 9 bases from J, leaving 9 bases between. CDR3 length equals 12 residues. Germline V gene sequence: CDR1 SNHLY, CDR2 FYNNEI. The CDR3, as DNA: TGTGCCAGCAGTGAGAGGGTTGGTGAGCAGTTCTTC. It encodes CASSERVGEQFF. Complete variable domain (other parts from reference TRBV2 and TRBJ2-1): EPEVTQTPSHQVTQMGQEVILRCVPISNHLYFYWYRQILGQKVEFLVSFYNNEISEKSEIFDDQFSVERPDGSNFTLKIRSTKLEDSAMYFCASSERVGEQFFGPGTRLTVL.

The table lists this clone with a few counts. The CDR3 DNA sequence: TGTGCCAGCAGCCCTACCTCGGGGACTAGTGAGCAGTACTTC. Encoded protein: CASSPTSGTSEQYF. The chain combines TRBV6-2 or TRBV6-3 with TRBJ2-7, with 8 bases fitting TRBD2. The V and J ends lost 6 bases and 7 bases, in that order; junction bases with no gene match: 11. The CDR3 runs to 14 residues. Germline-derived CDR1 and CDR2 are MNHEY and SVGEGT.

The CDR3 is CATRQGASYEQYF. DNA for the CDR3: TGTGCCACCCGACAGGGGGCATCCTACGAGCAGTACTTC. V gene TRBV7-9 combines with J gene TRBJ2-7; 10 nucleotides align to TRBD1. The trim removed 10 bases at V and 1 base at J, leaving 4 bases unmatched. This CDR3 is 13 amino acids long. Germline V CDR1 and CDR2: SEHNR, FQNEAQ (reference sequence).

This rearrangement joins TRBV11-2 to TRBJ2-1; 8 nucleotides agree with TRBD1. The ends lost 6 bases at V and 4 bases at J; junction bases unmatched: 8. The CDR3 contains 15 residues. Germline assignment: CDR1 SGHAT and CDR2 FQNNGV. CDR3 loop: CASSLGTGNYNEQFF. For the CDR3, the DNA is TGTGCCAGCAGTCTCGGGACAGGAAATTACAATGAGCAGTTCTTC.

V is TRBV18 and J is TRBJ1-4; D gene ambiguous. The length of the CDR3 is 13 residues. Germline loops: CDR1 KGHSH, CDR2 LQKENI. Between the trimmed V and J ends, which lost 2 bases and 7 bases, there was a span of 8 bases. The CDR3 DNA sequence: TGTGCCAGCTCACCATACGAGAGTGAAAAACTGTTTTTT. This codes for CASSPYESEKLFF.

The rearrangement links TRBV6-5 to TRBJ2-7, with D maybe TRBD1 (6 bases). Germline CDR1 is MNHEY and CDR2 is SVGAGI. The CDR3 runs 15 residues. The ends were cut back, 5 bases at V and 2 bases at J, with 16 bases in the middle. CDR3 loop: CASSIPGTFTYEQYF. The CDR3 DNA reads as TGTGCCAGCAGTATCCCCGGGACATTCACCTACGAGCAGTACTTC.

The genes are TRBV29-1 and TRBJ2-1; the match to TRBD2 covers 10 bases. The CDR3 extends over 13 amino acids. Unmatched junction bases numbered 5, after V lost 4 bases and J lost 8 bases. Per germline, CDR1 SQVTM and CDR2 ANQGSEA. The CDR3 region has the DNA TGCAGCGTTGTTCCTAGCGGGGGTTATGAGCAGTTCTTC. Encoded protein: CSVVPSGGYEQFF.

The chain employs TRBV7-2 and TRBJ2-3, with D possibly TRBD1 on 5 matching bases. The germline V gene has CDR1 SGHTA and CDR2 FQGNSA. Trimming shortened V by 5 bases and J by 1 base, and 10 bases separated the two germline ends. There are 14 residues in the CDR3. The CDR3 spells CASSRDSRTDTQYF. The CDR3 DNA is TGTGCCAGCAGCCGCGACAGCCGCACAGATACGCAGTATTTT.